The rows below give T cell receptor beta chains drawn from one sample of a study of shared clonotypes between healthy human individuals. Only in-frame clones appear in the TCRdb table, and some are missing; sequencing was by immunoSEQ multiplex PCR. Counted here are fewer than 2.5 million clones, roughly 93% occurring once; the ten biggest clones make up 0.35% to 0.45%. The sample consisted of naive CD4+ T cells from PBMCs. These receptors all come from a man aged 18 to 30 in good health. Some clones in this sample may be carry-over from other donors' samples. CDR3s include the opening cysteine and the closing phenylalanine or tryptophan. Fields, in order: clone size, J gene, V gene, D gene, CDR3 protein, CDR3 DNA. A D gene is named only where the DNA matches it firmly. The listing skips clone size in some rows; elsewhere it reads once, few, many or a size class.

. TRBJ1-1 TRBV10-3 . CAISETPPRGRTEAFF TGTGCCATCAGTGAGACACCCCCCCGGGGGAGAACTGAAGCTTTCTTT
. TRBJ1-1 TRBV5-5 . CASSSQGGLTEAFF TGTGCCAGCAGCTCCCAGGGTGGCTTGACTGAAGCTTTCTTT
. TRBJ1-4 TRBV4-1 . CASSQVPGPLTNEKLFF TGCGCCAGCAGCCAAGTCCCGGGACCTCTAACTAATGAAAAACTGTTTTTT
. TRBJ1-5 TRBV30 . CAWSVGLLQPQHF TGTGCCTGGAGTGTTGGCCTCCTACAGCCCCAGCATTTT
once TRBJ2-7 TRBV6-1 TRBD1 CASRGTGGYEQYF TGTGCCAGCCGAGGGACAGGGGGCTACGAGCAGTACTTC
. TRBJ2-7 TRBV19 . CASSMRESYEQYF TGTGCCAGTAGTATGAGGGAAAGCTACGAGCAGTACTTC
. TRBJ1-2 TRBV28 TRBD1 CASSIYTLKGGAEGYTF TGTGCCAGCAGTATCTACACCCTAAAAGGGGGCGCGGAGGGCTACACCTTC
. TRBJ2-7 TRBV6-5 TRBD1 CASSGQGVFYEQYF TGTGCCAGCAGCGGACAGGGAGTTTTCTACGAGCAGTACTTC
. TRBJ2-5 TRBV5-1 TRBD2 CASSFGVAGNQETQYF TGCGCCAGCAGTTTCGGGGTAGCGGGCAACCAAGAGACCCAGTACTTC
. TRBJ1-2 TRBV6-5 TRBD1 CASSTWDSAGGYTF TGTGCCAGCAGTACCTGGGACAGCGCTGGGGGCTACACCTTC
. TRBJ1-1 TRBV5-1 . CASSLNRVGLRNDRAFF TGCGCCAGCAGCTTGAACAGGGTTGGACTTCGAAACGATCGAGCTTTCTTT
. TRBJ2-1 TRBV5-5 . CASSPGTVIYNEQFF TGTGCCAGCAGCCCCGGGACGGTGATCTACAATGAGCAGTTCTTC
. TRBJ2-3 TRBV4-2 . CASSQGGAVDTQYF TGTGCCAGCAGCCAAGGGGGGGCCGTGGATACGCAGTATTTT
. TRBJ2-7 TRBV6-5 . CASSYSSGTSYYEQYF TGTGCCAGCAGTTACAGTTCAGGGACTTCCTACTACGAGCAGTACTTC
. TRBJ2-2 TRBV5-1 . CASSLESAGNTGELFF TGCGCCAGCAGCTTGGAATCGGCAGGGAACACCGGGGAGCTGTTTTTT
. TRBJ1-1 TRBV2 . CANTDRISDTEAFF TGTGCCAACACCGACAGAATTTCGGACACTGAAGCTTTCTTT
. TRBJ1-3 TRBV28 . CASSVDARNTIYF TGTGCCAGCAGTGTGGACGCTCGAAACACCATATATTTT
. TRBJ2-1 TRBV5-1 TRBD2 CASSGTSGSNEQFF TGCGCCAGCAGCGGGACTAGCGGGAGCAATGAGCAGTTCTTC
. TRBJ2-3 TRBV2 TRBD1 CASRVFRTGSTDTQYF TGTGCCAGCAGAGTATTCCGGACAGGGAGTACAGATACGCAGTATTTT
. TRBJ1-5 TRBV15 . CATSGVGRQQPQHF TGTGCCACCAGCGGGGTCGGCAGGCAACAGCCCCAGCATTTT
. TRBJ2-4 TRBV6-6 . CASTSGRHPSQNIQYF TGTGCCAGCACCTCAGGTCGGCACCCTAGCCAAAACATTCAGTACTTC
. TRBJ1-4 TRBV9 . CASSVGPGEEKLFF TGTGCCAGCAGCGTAGGACCGGGGGAGGAAAAACTGTTTTTT
. TRBJ2-5 TRBV19 TRBD2 CASSILEAGGPRETQYF TGTGCCAGTAGTATCCTGGAAGCGGGAGGGCCGCGAGAGACCCAGTACTTC
. TRBJ2-3 TRBV27 . CASSFLPSTSTDTQYF TGTGCCAGCAGTTTTCTTCCCAGCACCTCCACAGATACGCAGTATTTT
. TRBJ2-1 TRBV6-5 . CASSYDQAGIGYEQFF TGTGCCAGCAGTTACGATCAGGCAGGGATTGGATATGAGCAGTTCTTC
. TRBJ1-4 TRBV10-1 . CASSVRGSGEKLFF TGCGCCAGCAGTGTGAGGGGGAGTGGTGAAAAACTGTTTTTT
. TRBJ1-5 TRBV18 TRBD1 CASSPSIFGPGQGNQPQHF TGTGCCAGCTCACCTTCTATCTTCGGACCGGGACAGGGGAATCAGCCCCAGCATTTT